This entry is about one TCR beta chain. Antigen unknown. HTBI primers from iRepertoire and Arm-PCR of CDR3 regions yielded the TCR beta libraries. One entry per CDR3 protein results from TCRdb running MiXCR on the multiplex PCR reads. The table has around 510,000 distinct CDR3 sequences, more than 20% seen once. Time point described: persistent/refractory GD, antithyroid drugs over 5 years with positive TRAb. Isolated PBMC RNA provided the starting material for the TCR library. This sample is part of a study of regulatory T cells in long-lasting Graves disease. The study's findings and limits: Persistent patients had a count of shared public clonotypes (around 2,500) that exceeded that of new patients (about 870).

The CDR3 has 16 residues. V lost 2 bases, J lost 7 bases, and 9 bases stayed unmatched. Looked up from germline, CDR1 is SNHLY and CDR2 is FYNNEI. The gene calls are TRBV2 and TRBJ2-2, with 8 bases fitting TRBD2. The specimen was peripheral blood mononuclear cells (PBMCs), collected when the disease was refractory, from a patient treated with antithyroid drugs. The receptor was derived from a female donor with Graves disease. As DNA, the CDR3 is TGTGCCAGCAGTGAATCGACGGGAGGGCCCATCGGGGAGCTGTTTTTT. As protein: CASSESTGGPIGELFF.